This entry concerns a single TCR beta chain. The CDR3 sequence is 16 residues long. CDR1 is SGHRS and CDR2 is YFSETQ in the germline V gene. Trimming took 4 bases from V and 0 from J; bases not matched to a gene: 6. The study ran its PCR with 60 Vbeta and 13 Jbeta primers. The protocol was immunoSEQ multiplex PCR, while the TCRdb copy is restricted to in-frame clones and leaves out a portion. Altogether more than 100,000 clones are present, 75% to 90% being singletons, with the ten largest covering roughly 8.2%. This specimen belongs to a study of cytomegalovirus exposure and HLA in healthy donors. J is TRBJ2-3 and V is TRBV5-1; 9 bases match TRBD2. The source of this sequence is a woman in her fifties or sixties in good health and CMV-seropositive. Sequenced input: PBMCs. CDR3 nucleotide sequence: TGCGCCAGCAGCACCCGACTAGCGGATAGCACAGATACGCAGTATTTT. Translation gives CASSTRLADSTDTQYF.